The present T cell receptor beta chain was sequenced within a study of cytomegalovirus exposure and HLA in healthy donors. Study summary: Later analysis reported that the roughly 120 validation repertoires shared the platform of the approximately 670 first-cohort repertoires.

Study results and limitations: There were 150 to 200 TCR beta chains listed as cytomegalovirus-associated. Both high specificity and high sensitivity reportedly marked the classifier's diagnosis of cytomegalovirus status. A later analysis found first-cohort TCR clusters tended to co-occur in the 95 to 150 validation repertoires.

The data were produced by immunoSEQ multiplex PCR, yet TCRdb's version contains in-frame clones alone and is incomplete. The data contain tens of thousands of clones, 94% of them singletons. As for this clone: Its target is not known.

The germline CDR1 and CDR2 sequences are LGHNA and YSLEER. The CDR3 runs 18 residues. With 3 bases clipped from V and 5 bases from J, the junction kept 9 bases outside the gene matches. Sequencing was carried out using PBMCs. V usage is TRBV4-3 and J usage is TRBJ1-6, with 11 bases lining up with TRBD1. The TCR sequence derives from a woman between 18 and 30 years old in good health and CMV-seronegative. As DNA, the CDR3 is TGCGCCAGCAGCCAGGACTCCGGGACAGGGGGAAATAATTCACCCCTCCACTTT. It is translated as CASSQDSGTGGNNSPLHF.